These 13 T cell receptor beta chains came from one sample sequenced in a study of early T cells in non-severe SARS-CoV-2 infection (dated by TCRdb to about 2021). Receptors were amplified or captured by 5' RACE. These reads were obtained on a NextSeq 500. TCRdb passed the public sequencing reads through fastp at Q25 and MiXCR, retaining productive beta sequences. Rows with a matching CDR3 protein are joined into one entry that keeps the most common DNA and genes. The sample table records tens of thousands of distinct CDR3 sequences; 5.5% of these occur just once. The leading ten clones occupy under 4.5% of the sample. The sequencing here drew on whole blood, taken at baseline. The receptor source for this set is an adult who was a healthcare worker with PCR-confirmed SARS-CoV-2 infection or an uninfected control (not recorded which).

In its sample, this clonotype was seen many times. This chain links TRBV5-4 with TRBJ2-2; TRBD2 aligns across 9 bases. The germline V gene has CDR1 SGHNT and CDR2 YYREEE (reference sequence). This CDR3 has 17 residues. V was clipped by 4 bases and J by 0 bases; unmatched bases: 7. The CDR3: CASSPPLAGTNTGELFF. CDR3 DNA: TGTGCCAGCAGCCCGCCTCTAGCGGGGACGAACACCGGGGAGCTGTTTTTT.

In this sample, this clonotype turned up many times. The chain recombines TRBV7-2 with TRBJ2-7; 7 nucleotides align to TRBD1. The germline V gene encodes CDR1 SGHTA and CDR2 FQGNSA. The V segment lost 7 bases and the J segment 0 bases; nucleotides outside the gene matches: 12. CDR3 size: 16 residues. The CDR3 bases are TGTGCCAGCAATCGTTTGCCCGGGACAGCCTCCTACGAGCAGTACTTC. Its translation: CASNRLPGTASYEQYF.

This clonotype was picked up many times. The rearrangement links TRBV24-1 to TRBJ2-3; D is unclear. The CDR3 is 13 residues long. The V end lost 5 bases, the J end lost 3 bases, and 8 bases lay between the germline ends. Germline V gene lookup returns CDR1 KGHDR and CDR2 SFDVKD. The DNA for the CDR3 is TGTGCCACCAGTGTTGGGGATACAGATACGCAGTATTTT. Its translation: CATSVGDTDTQYF.

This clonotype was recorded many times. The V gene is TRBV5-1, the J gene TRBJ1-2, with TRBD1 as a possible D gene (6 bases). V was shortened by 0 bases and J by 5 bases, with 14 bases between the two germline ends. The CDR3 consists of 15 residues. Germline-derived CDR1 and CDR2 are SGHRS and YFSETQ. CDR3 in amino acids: CASSLEAGAGYGYTF. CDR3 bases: TGCGCCAGCAGCTTGGAAGCAGGGGCGGGGTATGGCTACACCTTC.

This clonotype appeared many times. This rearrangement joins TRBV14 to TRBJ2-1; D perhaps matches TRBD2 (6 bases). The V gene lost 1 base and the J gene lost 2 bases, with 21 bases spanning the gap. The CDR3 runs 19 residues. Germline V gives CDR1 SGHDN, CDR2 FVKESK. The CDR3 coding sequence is TGTGCCAGCAGCCAAGTGGCAGTATTGGGGGAGGCACCCTACAATGAGCAGTTCTTC. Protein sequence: CASSQVAVLGEAPYNEQFF.

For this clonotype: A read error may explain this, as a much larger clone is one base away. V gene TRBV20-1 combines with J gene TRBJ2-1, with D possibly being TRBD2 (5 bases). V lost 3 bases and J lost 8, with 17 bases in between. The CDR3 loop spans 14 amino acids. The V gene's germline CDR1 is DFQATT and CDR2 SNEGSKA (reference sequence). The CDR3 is CSASWLGGYDEQFF. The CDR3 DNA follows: TGCAGTGCTAGCTGGCTAGGCGGGTACGATGAGCAGTTCTTC.

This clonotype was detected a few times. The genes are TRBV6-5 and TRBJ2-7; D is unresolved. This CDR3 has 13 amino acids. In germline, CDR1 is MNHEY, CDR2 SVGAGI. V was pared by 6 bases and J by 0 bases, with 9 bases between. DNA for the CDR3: TGTGCCAGCAGCCCTCTAGGCTCCTACGAGCAGTACTTC. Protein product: CASSPLGSYEQYF.

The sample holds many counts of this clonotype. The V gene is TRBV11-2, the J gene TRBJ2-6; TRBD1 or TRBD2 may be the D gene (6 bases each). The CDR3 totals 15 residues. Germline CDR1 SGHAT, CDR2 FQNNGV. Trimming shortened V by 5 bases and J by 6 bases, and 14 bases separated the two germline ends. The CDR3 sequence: CASSLTRGVANVLTF. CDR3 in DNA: TGTGCCAGCAGCCTCACGAGGGGGGTGGCCAACGTCCTGACTTTC.

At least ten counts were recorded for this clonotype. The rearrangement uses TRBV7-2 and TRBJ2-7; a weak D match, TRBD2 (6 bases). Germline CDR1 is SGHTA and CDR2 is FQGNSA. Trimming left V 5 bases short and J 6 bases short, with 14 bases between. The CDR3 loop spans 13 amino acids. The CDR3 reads CASSLGRGTEQYF. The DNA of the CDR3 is TGTGCCAGCAGCCTGGGACGGGGGACCGAGCAGTACTTC.

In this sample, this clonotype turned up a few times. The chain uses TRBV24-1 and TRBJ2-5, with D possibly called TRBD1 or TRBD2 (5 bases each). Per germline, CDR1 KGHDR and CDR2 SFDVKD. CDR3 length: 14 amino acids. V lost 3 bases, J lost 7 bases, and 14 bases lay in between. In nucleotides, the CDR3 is TGTGCCACCAGTGATCGGGACCGGCAGGGGACCCAGTACTTC. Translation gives CATSDRDRQGTQYF.

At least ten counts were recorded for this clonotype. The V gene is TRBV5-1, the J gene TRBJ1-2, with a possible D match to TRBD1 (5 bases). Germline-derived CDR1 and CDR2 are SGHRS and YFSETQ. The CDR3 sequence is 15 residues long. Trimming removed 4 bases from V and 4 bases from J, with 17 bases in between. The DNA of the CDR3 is TGCGCCAGCAGCCCCCAATTGACAGTCTCCTATGGCTACACCTTC. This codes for CASSPQLTVSYGYTF.

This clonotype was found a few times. The CDR3 DNA reads TGTGCCAGCAGCTTAGGGGGAAGGGGGATGGGAGATACGCAGTATTTT. Its protein is CASSLGGRGMGDTQYF. This chain uses TRBV7-3 with TRBJ2-3, with D possibly matching TRBD1 (6 bases). Germline CDR1 and CDR2: SGHTA and FQGTGA. The V end was cut by 2 bases, the J end by 5 bases, with 17 bases between. There are 16 residues in the CDR3.

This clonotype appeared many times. The CDR3 protein is CAWSRLSQETQYF. CDR3 nucleotide sequence: TGTGCCTGGAGTCGACTATCCCAAGAGACCCAGTACTTC. This chain joins TRBV30 and TRBJ2-5; D possibly corresponds to TRBD2 (5 bases). The V end lost 2 bases, the J end lost 1 base, and 8 bases lay between the germline ends. Germline CDR1 GTSNPN, CDR2 SVGIG (reference sequence). CDR3 length: 13 residues.